Below, 23 T cell receptor beta chains from the same sample are listed, as sequenced in a study of cytomegalovirus exposure and HLA in healthy donors listed by TCRdb under 2017. The library was built by means of the immunoSEQ multiplex PCR assay. The multiplex PCR relied on a mix of 60 forward primers for TCR Vbeta segments and 13 reverse primers for TCR Jbeta segments. TCRdb took this table from immuneACCESS and kept in-frame rearrangements with V and J called. Such tables lack part of the clones; where checked against another copy, unresolved V genes explain under half of the gap, and the rest is unexplained. The table for this sample records around 100,000 clones. The top ten hold around 3.4% of the sample. Material: PBMCs. These receptors were obtained from a woman under 40 in good health and CMV-seronegative.

The chain is built from TRBV28 and TRBJ2-7; D remains unclear. There are 13 residues in the CDR3. The V gene lost 3 bases and the J gene lost 6 bases, with 12 bases spanning the gap. Germline V gene sequence: CDR1 MDHEN, CDR2 SYDVKM. CDR3 DNA: TGTGCCAGCAGTTTTACGGCCGGGTCCGAGCAGTACTTC. Translation gives CASSFTAGSEQYF.

The chain is built from TRBV6-1 and TRBJ1-1; 7 nucleotides align to TRBD1. The CDR3 is 13 amino acids. V shed 2 bases and J 7 bases; nucleotides not matched to a gene: 4. Germline V gene sequence: CDR1 MNHNS, CDR2 SASEGT. CDR3 coding DNA: TGTGCCAGCAGTGAAAGGGGGGACAGTGAAGCTTTCTTT. It is translated as CASSERGDSEAFF.

This chain joins TRBV9 and TRBJ2-3, with D uncertain. The CDR3 runs 16 residues. Trimming shortened V by 0 bases and J by 3 bases, and 14 bases separated the two germline ends. The germline V gene encodes CDR1 SGDLS and CDR2 YYNGEE. The CDR3 DNA sequence: TGTGCCAGCAGCGTAGTGGGCCCAGGCATGACAGATACGCAGTATTTT. Its protein product is CASSVVGPGMTDTQYF.

The V gene is TRBV29-1, the J gene TRBJ2-3; TRBD2 agrees at 11 bases. The V segment lost 4 bases and the J segment 0 bases; nucleotides outside the gene matches: 0. CDR1 is SQVTM and CDR2 is ANQGSEA in the germline V gene. This CDR3 spans 14 amino acids. This chain's CDR3 is CSVASGGSTDTQYF. The CDR3 coding sequence is TGCAGCGTTGCTAGCGGGGGGAGCACAGATACGCAGTATTTT.

V gene TRBV7-8 combines with J gene TRBJ2-1, with TRBD1 matching 9 bases. The junction had 9 bases not matched to a gene; V was cut back by 5 bases and J by 4 bases. The CDR3 is 16 residues long. Germline CDR1 reads SGHVS; CDR2 reads FQNEAQ. In DNA, the CDR3 is TGTGCCAGCAGCGCCCCGGGACAGGGTTATTACAATGAGCAGTTCTTC. It encodes CASSAPGQGYYNEQFF.

This sequence joins TRBV5-1 and TRBJ2-7, with 10 bases matching TRBD2. The CDR3 has 16 residues. Unmatched junction bases numbered 12, after V lost 0 bases and J lost 9 bases. Germline-derived CDR1 and CDR2 are SGHRS and YFSETQ. CDR3 in amino acids: CASSLEREGPTTGQYF. The CDR3 coding sequence is TGCGCCAGCAGCTTGGAGCGGGAGGGCCCAACTACCGGGCAGTACTTC.

V and J are TRBV5-1 and TRBJ2-4; 7 positions agree with TRBD1. This CDR3 has 15 amino acids. Germline lookup yields CDR1 SGHRS and CDR2 YFSETQ. V lost 2 bases to trimming and J lost 3 bases; unmatched junction nucleotides: 5. CDR3 in DNA: TGCGCCAGCAGCTTCAAGGGGGCCCTCAAAAACATTCAGTACTTC. Translated, it gives CASSFKGALKNIQYF.

V is TRBV7-2 and J is TRBJ2-1; 14 bases align to TRBD2. The germline V gene encodes CDR1 SGHTA and CDR2 FQGNSA. This CDR3 spans 18 amino acids. Losses at the gene ends were 4 bases for V and 0 bases for J; bases not matched to a gene: 5. The CDR3 nucleotides read TGTGCCAGCAGCTGGACTAGCGGGAGGTCAAACTCCTACAATGAGCAGTTCTTC. Its protein is CASSWTSGRSNSYNEQFF.

The chain has TRBV11-3 and TRBJ2-1, with 7 bases matching TRBD2. The CDR3 contains 15 residues. The junction had 4 bases not matched to a gene; V was cut back by 5 bases and J by 0 bases. Per the germline V gene, CDR1 is SGHNT and CDR2 is YENEEA. CDR3 nucleotide sequence: TGTGCCAGCAGCAGGGAGGGGAGCTCCTACAATGAGCAGTTCTTC. Its protein product is CASSREGSSYNEQFF.

V gene TRBV18 combines with J gene TRBJ2-1; TRBD2 matches at 10 bases. Germline CDR1 reads KGHSH; CDR2 reads LQKENI. The CDR3 covers 18 residues. The ends lost 6 bases at V and 4 bases at J; junction bases unmatched: 15. CDR3 loop: CASSRELAGDGPYNEQFF. As DNA, the CDR3 is TGTGCCAGCTCGAGGGAGCTAGCGGGAGATGGGCCTTACAATGAGCAGTTCTTC.

The gene calls are TRBV6-1 and TRBJ2-7, with 7 bases that match TRBD2. Unmatched junction bases numbered 5, after V lost 6 bases and J lost 6 bases. CDR1 MNHNS and CDR2 SASEGT come from the germline V gene. This CDR3 has 12 amino acids. This CDR3 reads CASRSGESEQYF. CDR3 DNA: TGTGCCAGCAGGAGCGGGGAGAGCGAGCAGTACTTC.

The CDR3 here is CASSPQGDSPLHF. Written as DNA, the CDR3 is TGTGCCAGTTCTCCCCAGGGTGATTCACCCCTCCACTTT. The chain joins TRBV19 to TRBJ1-6; weak D call: TRBD1 (5 bases). The CDR3 runs 13 residues. Trimming stripped 8 bases from V and 8 bases from J, with 13 bases between. Per germline, CDR1 LNHDA and CDR2 SQIVND (reference sequence).

V gene TRBV19 combines with J gene TRBJ2-2, with D possibly matching TRBD1 (5 bases). CDR1 is LNHDA, CDR2 SQIVND, per germline (reference sequence). The V and J ends lost 4 bases and 1 base respectively, with 16 bases between them. This CDR3 is built from 17 residues. Written as DNA, the CDR3 is TGTGCCAGTAGTAAGGGGTCCAAAACGGTGAACACCGGGGAGCTGTTTTTT. As protein: CASSKGSKTVNTGELFF. Full variable domain (rest looked up from reference TRBV19 and TRBJ2-2): DGGITQSPKYLFRKEGQNVTLSCEQNLNHDAMYWYRQDPGQGLRLIYYSQIVNDFQKGDIAEGYSVSREKKESFPLTVTSAQKNPTAFYLCASSKGSKTVNTGELFFGEGSRLTVL.

Here the CDR3 reads CATEAGYYGYTF. The CDR3 DNA sequence: TGTGCCACTGAAGCAGGGTACTATGGCTACACCTTC. This chain links TRBV6-6 with TRBJ1-2; tentative D call: TRBD1 (5 bases). V lost 10 bases and J 3 bases, leaving 12 bases between the germline ends. This CDR3 contains 12 residues. Germline values: CDR1 MNHNY, CDR2 SVGAGI (reference sequence).

The chain couples TRBV4-1 to TRBJ2-5; 8 bases agree with TRBD2. The CDR3 consists of 14 residues. J lost 4 bases, V lost 4 bases, and 5 bases had no gene match. CDR1 and CDR2 from the germline V gene are MGHRA and YSYEKL. The CDR3 DNA follows: TGCGCCAGCAGCCTTAGCGGGGTGATAGAGACCCAGTACTTC. Its translation is CASSLSGVIETQYF.

The rearrangement uses TRBV6-6 and TRBJ1-2; TRBD1 matches 7 bases. V lost 5 bases and J lost 3; bases outside the gene matches: 6. Germline V gene data show CDR1 as MNHNY and CDR2 as SVGAGI (reference sequence). The CDR3 covers 14 residues. The CDR3 coding sequence is TGTGCCAGCAGTCCTAGGGGGCTGGACTATGGCTACACCTTC. Translation gives CASSPRGLDYGYTF.

V gene TRBV21-1 combines with J gene TRBJ1-5; the table names TRBD1, a call not compared with the DNA. TRBV21-1 is termed a pseudogene. There are 16 residues in the CDR3. The CDR3 here is CASSKGQGLNNQPQHF. Here the CDR3 DNA reads TGTGCCAGCAGCAAAGGACAGGGGTTGAACAATCAGCCCCAGCATTTT.

The V and J genes are TRBV11-3 and TRBJ1-3; 7 positions agree with TRBD1. The germline V gene encodes CDR1 SGHNT and CDR2 YENEEA. The CDR3 is made up of 14 amino acids. The trim removed 5 bases at V and 3 bases at J, leaving 4 bases unmatched. CDR3 sequence (DNA): TGTGCCAGCAGCGCGGGACAGAATGGAAACACCATATATTTT. Its translation is CASSAGQNGNTIYF.

The chain links TRBV10-2 to TRBJ1-1; TRBD1 matches 8 bases. Germline values: CDR1 WSHSY, CDR2 SAAADI. The CDR3 covers 14 residues. V dropped 3 bases and J dropped 5; count of bases not matched to a gene: 5. CDR3: CASSENRGETEAFF. Here the CDR3 DNA reads TGCGCCAGCAGTGAAAACAGGGGGGAGACTGAAGCTTTCTTT.

This clone is labeled medium-sized based on frequency. V and J are TRBV27 and TRBJ1-4; 7 nucleotides line up with TRBD1. The J segment lost 3 bases and the V segment lost 7 bases, leaving 14 bases of the junction unmatched. The CDR3 spans 17 residues. The germline V gene encodes CDR1 MNHEY and CDR2 SMNVEV (reference sequence). The DNA for the CDR3 is TGTGCCAGCACCTTTGTAAGACAGGGTAGGGCTAATGAAAAACTGTTTTTT. It codes for CASTFVRQGRANEKLFF.

The chain has TRBV4-1 and TRBJ2-7; 9 bases are shared with TRBD1. The J segment lost 7 bases and the V segment lost 4 bases, leaving 14 bases of the junction unmatched. Germline V gives CDR1 MGHRA, CDR2 YSYEKL. The length of the CDR3 is 16 residues. The CDR3: CASSRQDGTGQREQYF. CDR3 DNA: TGCGCCAGCAGCCGCCAGGACGGGACAGGGCAGAGAGAGCAGTACTTC.

With respect to this clone: At the DNA level, this CDR3 is encoded by other sequences in the same sample as well. This chain uses TRBV7-2 with TRBJ2-1; 11 bases match TRBD2. The CDR3 has 15 amino acids. The ends lost 5 bases at V and 8 bases at J; junction bases unmatched: 8. In germline, CDR1 is SGHTA, CDR2 FQGNSA. This CDR3 is CASSLASGRRDEQFF. CDR3 DNA: TGTGCCAGCAGCCTCGCTAGCGGGAGGAGAGATGAGCAGTTCTTC. The whole variable domain, filled in from reference TRBV7-2 and TRBJ2-1, reads GAGVSQSPSNKVTEKGKDVELRCDPISGHTALYWYRQSLGQGLEFLIYFQGNSAPDKSGLPSDRFSAERTGGSVSTLTIQRTQQEDSAVYLCASSLASGRRDEQFFGPGTRLTVL.

V gene TRBV7-9 combines with J gene TRBJ2-7; D unresolved. This CDR3 region has 14 residues. V gave up 4 bases and J gave up 1 base, with 11 bases separating them. Germline V gene data show CDR1 as SEHNR and CDR2 as FQNEAQ (reference sequence). The CDR3 loop reads CASSYGAGSYEQYF. The CDR3 region has the DNA TGTGCCAGCAGCTACGGAGCTGGGTCCTACGAGCAGTACTTC.